A selection of T cell receptor beta chains follows, all from one sample in a study of chemoradiotherapy in HPV16-positive cancers. The method was immunoSEQ multiplex PCR; TCRdb's version includes in-frame clones alone and lacks a portion of them. Here the sample spans about 53,000 clones, roughly nine tenths being singletons. Sequenced here: blood, sampled from a patient who underwent chemoradiotherapy. The receptors were gathered from a human donor with HPV-associated anogenital cancer. Each CDR3 is given without its conserved first and last residue. D genes are given only for firm matches.

>NA|TRBJ2-7|TRBV20-1
SARNQNEQY
>TRBD1|TRBJ2-2|TRBV6-4
ASSSTGGNTGELF
>TRBD2|TRBJ2-7|TRBV7-6
ASSPRAGGPYEQY
>NA|TRBJ1-6|TRBV6-5
ASSQTRRNSPLH
>NA|TRBJ1-5|TRBV18
ASSPTTGETQPQH
>NA|TRBJ2-3|TRBV4-2
ASSQVELSGELSTDTQY
>TRBD1|TRBJ2-7|TRBV19
ASSPDRGDYEQY
>NA|TRBJ1-2|TRBV6-5
ASTGAANYGYT
>NA|TRBJ1-1|TRBV7-3
ASSPEDTMNTEAF
>TRBD2|TRBJ2-5|TRBV18
ASSPTGLAGVETQY
>TRBD2|TRBJ2-5|TRBV19
ASSRGTRETQY
>NA|TRBJ1-2|TRBV30
AWSVGQGYGYT
>TRBD2|TRBJ2-3|TRBV29-1
SALPERGGRTDTQY
>NA|TRBJ1-1|TRBV7-2
ASSLAPGQTEAF
>TRBD2|TRBJ2-2|TRBV28
ASSSPGLAGDGDTGELF
>TRBD1|TRBJ1-3|TRBV5-6
ASSSYRGRNTIY
>NA|TRBJ1-2|TRBV6-5
ASSQQGNGYT
>TRBD1|TRBJ1-2|TRBV10-1
ASSETRTGGGYT
>TRBD1|TRBJ2-7|TRBV7-9
ASSYRTGQLGSSYEQY
>NA|TRBJ1-2|TRBV7-2
ASSPRTAYGYT
>NA|TRBJ2-1|TRBV6-5
ASSLRGGRTNEQF
>NA|TRBJ1-3|TRBV5-1
ASSLRAGPGNTIY
>TRBD1|TRBJ1-2|TRBV6-1
ASRFGQANYGYT
>NA|TRBJ1-5|TRBV6-5
ASAFGLEQPQH
>NA|TRBJ2-7|TRBV10-3
AISDSAYEQY
>NA|TRBJ2-7|TRBV7-9
ASSPPASSYEQY
>NA|TRBJ2-1|TRBV27
ASREGPTNEQF
>NA|TRBJ2-2|TRBV2
ASRLRGRTGELF
>TRBD1|TRBJ2-2|TRBV29-1
SVSGTGKTGELF
>NA|TRBJ2-7|TRBV11-2
ASSRTGTRIGEQY
>TRBD2|TRBJ2-1|TRBV6-5
ASSPRTSGRDEQF
>NA|TRBJ1-6|TRBV30
AWSIGAGNSPLH
>NA|TRBJ1-2|TRBV7-2
ASSLQDLYGYT
>TRBD1|TRBJ2-6|TRBV7-8
ASSSYTGTGGTGANVLT
>NA|TRBJ2-7|TRBV19
ASSFRDTFSEQY
>NA|TRBJ2-7|TRBV19
ARAAASYEQY
>TRBD1|TRBJ2-7|TRBV28
ASSLGTGGAVHEQY
>TRBD1|TRBJ1-1|TRBV19
ASSSRGPLNTEAF
>NA|TRBJ1-1|TRBV30
AWIPRVLSTEAF
>TRBD2|TRBJ2-1|TRBV19
ASSTGTSAFNEQF
>TRBD1|TRBJ1-3|TRBV14
ASSGQGGPGNTIY
>NA|TRBJ1-3|TRBV5-1
ASSLNGNSGNTIY
>TRBD2|TRBJ2-3|TRBV5-5
ASSFGTGGIDTQY
>TRBD1|TRBJ1-2|TRBV7-8
ASSLRGHYGYT
>NA|TRBJ2-7|TRBV30
AWTVGSYEQY
>NA|TRBJ1-5|TRBV5-1
ATGGAGESNQPQH
>NA|TRBJ2-1|TRBV7-2
ASSLVYNEQF
>NA|TRBJ1-5|TRBV25-1
ASSGQGGLNQPQH
>NA|TRBJ1-3|TRBV5-1
ASSLVVGGPGNTIY
>NA|TRBJ2-1|TRBV7-3
ASSLSNVYTTEQF
>TRBD2|TRBJ2-3|TRBV5-6
ASSLLGTSGGEY
>TRBD2|TRBJ2-2|TRBV10-1
ASSGNSGGTGELF
>TRBD2|TRBJ2-3|TRBV6-6
ASSYSRAGSTDTQY
>NA|TRBJ1-1|TRBV28
ASRTTRTGGTEAF